This TCR beta chain was recovered during a study of T cells after posttransplantation cyclophosphamide. There are many counts of this clone. As yet, its antigen is unknown. Study results and limitations: Donor CD8+ memory clones often dominated recipient blood repertoires at later times. Skin or GI-infiltrating T cells shared few TRB sequences with blood.

The related graft donor's blood sample was taken on the day of bone marrow donation. Only in-frame clones appear in the TCRdb table, and some are missing; sequencing was by immunoSEQ multiplex PCR. The record shows around 39,000 clones for this sample, with no singletons present. Material for sequencing was PBMCs. This receptor was taken from a girl between 10 and 17 years old in good health, CMV-negative, and a related stem cell transplant donor.

CDR3 DNA: TGTGCCAGCAGTTACTCAGGCAGAGGCGTCGGAAACACCATATATTTT. This sequence encodes CASSYSGRGVGNTIYF. V usage is TRBV6-6 and J usage is TRBJ1-3, with D unresolved. Germline V lookup: CDR1 MNHNY, CDR2 SVGAGI (reference sequence). The CDR3 sequence is 16 residues long. V gave up 0 bases and J gave up 4 bases, with 13 bases separating them.